A selection of T cell receptor beta chains follows, all from one sample in a study of blood T cell repertoires in COVID-19. Some clones are missing from TCRdb's copy, which holds only in-frame ones; the method was immunoSEQ multiplex PCR. This repertoire shows more than 80,000 clones, roughly two thirds found once; its top ten account for roughly 0.86%. The sample was peripheral blood. The source is a human donor with acute or convalescent COVID-19. The donor label of this sample is uncertain. Both conserved end residues are part of each CDR3. D genes are given only for firm matches. Expanded clones are given a class, and other clones once, few, many or no size at all.

clone_size,v_call,d_call,j_call,cdr3_nt,cdr3_aa
-,TRBV10-3,-,TRBJ2-5,TGTGCCATCAGTGGCAGGGAATTCGAGACCCAGTACTTC,CAISGREFETQYF
-,TRBV24-1,-,TRBJ1-4,TGTGCCACCAGTGATACAGGGAGCAATGAAAAACTGTTTTTT,CATSDTGSNEKLFF
-,TRBV7-9,-,TRBJ2-1,TGTGCCAGCAGCTACCCTAAGAAGCGGATCTACAATGAGCAGTTCTTC,CASSYPKKRIYNEQFF
-,TRBV4-1,-,TRBJ1-5,TGCGCCAGCAGCCAAGATGACAGGATGGGACGGAATCAGCCCCAGCATTTT,CASSQDDRMGRNQPQHF
once,TRBV18,-,TRBJ2-3,TGTGCCAGCTCACCACGGCGGGGCACAGATACGCAGTATTTT,CASSPRRGTDTQYF
-,TRBV7-3,-,TRBJ1-1,TGTGCCAGCAGCTTAATTTACAGGACTGAAGCTTTCTTT,CASSLIYRTEAFF
-,TRBV12-3/TRBV12-4,TRBD1,TRBJ2-1,TGTGCCAGCAGTGGACAGGGGAATGAGCAGTTCTTC,CASSGQGNEQFF
-,TRBV9,-,TRBJ2-5,TGTGCCAGCAGCGTAGCCGAGCGAAGGGGGGGGACCCAGTACTTC,CASSVAERRGGTQYF
-,TRBV18,TRBD1,TRBJ1-2,TGTGCCAGCTCACCGGACAGGAGCTATGGCTACACCTTC,CASSPDRSYGYTF
-,TRBV5-6,-,TRBJ2-5,TGTGCCAGCAGCTTGGAGACAGCGTCGTACCAAGAGACCCAGTACTTC,CASSLETASYQETQYF